Presented here are 8 T cell receptor beta chains from one specimen sequenced in a study of neurological immune-mediated disorders. TCRdb analysed the 5' RACE reads with MiXCR anew, one entry per CDR3 protein. The repertoire consists of about 48,000 distinct CDR3 sequences, with 10% to 13% occurring once and the leading ten covering 21%. Sequencing was carried out using PBMCs. The receptors stem from a woman aged 35 to 49 with HTLV-1-associated myelopathy (HAM/TSP).

This clonotype was seen repeatedly, ten times or more. This chain connects TRBV5-1 to TRBJ2-3; the D gene is possibly TRBD1 (6 bases). The V gene's germline CDR1 is SGHRS and CDR2 YFSETQ. This CDR3 comprises 14 residues. V lost 4 bases, J lost 2 bases, and 11 bases lay in between. CDR3 nucleotide sequence: TGCGCCAGCAGCAAGAGACAGGACACAGATACGCAGTATTTT. This encodes CASSKRQDTDTQYF.

This clonotype was seen ten or more times. The chain has TRBV20-1 and TRBJ1-4; no reliable D call. CDR1 is DFQATT and CDR2 is SNEGSKA in the germline V gene (reference sequence). The CDR3 spans 12 residues. Trimming took 5 bases from V and 8 from J, leaving 12 bases between them. The CDR3 loop reads CSAPNNDEKLFF. CDR3 nucleotides: TGCAGTGCTCCCAATAATGACGAAAAACTGTTTTTT.

In regard to this clonotype: One end of the junction is discordant with germline, which a read error may explain. This chain joins TRBV11-3 and TRBJ2-1, with 9 bases that match TRBD1. CDR1 is SGHNT and CDR2 is YENEEA in the germline V gene. This CDR3 contains 15 residues. CDR3 nucleotide sequence: TGTGCCAGAAGCTCCTGGGGACAGGGTGGCAATGAGCAGTTCTTC. Protein sequence: CARSSWGQGGNEQFF.

This clonotype occurred many times. The chain couples TRBV12-3 or TRBV12-4 to TRBJ1-2; D ambiguous. CDR3 length equals 11 residues. V was cut by 5 bases and J by 8 bases, with 9 bases left in between. CDR3 in amino acids: CASSTYVGYTF. The DNA of the CDR3 is TGTGCCAGCAGTACCTATGTAGGCTACACCTTC.

This clonotype was counted many times. The J gene is TRBJ1-5, the V gene TRBV5-1, with D tentatively TRBD1 (6 bases). Germline values: CDR1 SGHRS, CDR2 YFSETQ. Trimming shortened V by 2 bases and J by 3 bases, and 9 bases separated the two germline ends. The CDR3 sequence is 14 residues long. CDR3 region: CASSLQGPNQPQHF. The CDR3 nucleotides read TGCGCCAGCAGCTTACAGGGCCCCAATCAGCCCCAGCATTTT.

This clonotype has ten or more counts. This rearrangement joins TRBV4-3 to TRBJ1-1; D unresolved. Per germline, CDR1 LGHNA and CDR2 YSLEER. V dropped 0 bases and J dropped 2 bases, with 7 bases sitting between them. The CDR3 is made up of 14 amino acids. This CDR3 is CASSQDRRNTEAFF. The CDR3 DNA is TGCGCCAGCAGCCAAGATAGGAGAAACACTGAAGCTTTCTTT.

In this sample, this clonotype turned up many times. The V gene is TRBV18, the J gene TRBJ1-1; the match to TRBD1 covers 7 bases. CDR1 and CDR2 from the germline V gene are KGHSH and LQKENI. This CDR3 is 16 amino acids long. V shed 1 base, J shed 4 bases, and the junction held 9 bases outside the gene matches. The CDR3 DNA reads as TGTGCCAGCTCACCACGGCAGGGGGAGGCGGGCACTGAAGCTTTCTTT. It encodes CASSPRQGEAGTEAFF.

This clonotype was detected ten times or more. The chain couples TRBV4-3 to TRBJ2-7; D gene unclear. Looked up from germline, CDR1 is LGHNA and CDR2 is YSLEER. This CDR3 comprises 14 residues. Trimming left V 0 bases short and J 1 base short, with 7 bases between. The CDR3: CASSQDAVSYEQYF. In DNA form, the CDR3 reads TGCGCCAGCAGCCAAGATGCAGTGTCCTACGAGCAGTACTTC.